These 8 T cell receptor beta chains were sequenced from one sample in a study of T cell repertoires in cytomegalovirus infection. TCRdb itself ran the reads through MiXCR, one entry per CDR3 protein. The table includes approximately 500,000 distinct CDR3 sequences, approximately 26% detected once. Sequencing was performed on PBMCs. All receptors come from a human donor in good health (CMV status not recorded). Some clones in this sample may be carry-over from other donors' samples.

Ten or more counts support this clonotype. The chain employs TRBV7-2 and TRBJ1-2, with D uncertain. V lost 3 bases to trimming and J lost 3 bases, with 5 bases between them. This CDR3 has 12 residues. The germline V gene encodes CDR1 SGHTA and CDR2 FQGNSA. CDR3 sequence reads: CASSFPDYGYTF. The CDR3 DNA reads as TGTGCCAGCAGCTTCCCGGACTATGGCTACACCTTC.

This clonotype was recorded a few times. The gene calls are TRBV30 and TRBJ2-3; 8 positions match TRBD2. J lost 5 bases, V lost 1 base, and 5 bases had no gene match. This CDR3 region has 14 residues. CDR1 and CDR2 (germline): GTSNPN, SVGIG (reference sequence). CDR3 amino acids: CAWSGTSRGDTQYF. For the CDR3, the DNA is TGTGCCTGGAGTGGGACTAGCCGGGGAGATACGCAGTATTTT.

There are a few counts of this clonotype. J is TRBJ2-2 and V is TRBV11-2; either TRBD1 or TRBD2 may supply D (5 bases each). The CDR3 is 17 residues long. V lost 5 bases and J lost 6, with 22 bases in between. From germline, CDR1 is SGHAT and CDR2 FQNNGV. CDR3: CASSPSRGAGQAGELFF. In DNA form, the CDR3 reads TGTGCCAGCAGCCCGAGTCGAGGGGCAGGGCAGGCCGGGGAGCTGTTTTTT.

The chain links TRBV6-5 to TRBJ2-3; D not resolved. Germline V gives CDR1 MNHEY, CDR2 SVGAGI. The CDR3 is 13 amino acids. V was pared by 6 bases and J by 8 bases, with 15 bases between. The CDR3 reads CASRVTPYGTQYF. The CDR3 DNA is TGTGCCAGCAGGGTAACCCCTTATGGTACGCAGTATTTT.

This clonotype was observed a handful of times. This chain connects TRBV7-2 to TRBJ2-3; D possibly matches TRBD1 or TRBD2 (5 bases each). The CDR3 length is 14 residues. Trimming cost V 5 bases and J 5 bases, with 14 bases left between them. From germline, CDR1 is SGHTA and CDR2 FQGNSA. This CDR3 is CASSSRDPGDTQYF. As DNA, the CDR3 is TGTGCCAGCAGCAGCCGGGACCCAGGAGATACGCAGTATTTT.

A remark on this clonotype: This clone may be a read error of a much larger clone one base away. The chain combines TRBV6-1 with TRBJ1-5; 7 bases are shared with TRBD1. The V gene end was trimmed by 5 bases and the J gene end by 3 bases; junction bases not matched to a gene: 4. The length of the CDR3 is 14 residues. Germline loops: CDR1 MNHNS, CDR2 SASEGT. In nucleotides, the CDR3 is TGTGCCAGCAGTCGACAGGGTTACAATCAGCCCCAGCATTTT. Amino acids: CASSRQGYNQPQHF.

V gene TRBV24-1 combines with J gene TRBJ2-1; 13 bases fit TRBD2. The CDR3 runs to 16 residues. V dropped 0 bases and J dropped 7; count of bases not matched to a gene: 2. Per germline, CDR1 KGHDR and CDR2 SFDVKD. CDR3 protein: CATSDLRTSGRNEQFF. The CDR3 coding sequence is TGTGCCACCAGTGATTTGCGGACTAGCGGGAGAAATGAGCAGTTCTTC.

Ten or more counts support this clonotype. V gene TRBV7-2 combines with J gene TRBJ1-3; no firm D call. Between the trimmed V and J ends, which lost 2 bases and 0 bases, there was a span of 11 bases. The length of the CDR3 is 16 residues. From germline, CDR1 is SGHTA and CDR2 FQGNSA. For the CDR3, the DNA is TGTGCCAGCAGCTTAAAAGCAGGCCTCTCTGGAAACACCATATATTTT. This translates into CASSLKAGLSGNTIYF.